This T cell receptor beta chain appears in the sequencing data of a study of patients and donors after allogeneic stem cell transplantation. This clonotype was seen a handful of times. TCRdb independently ran MiXCR on the RT-PCR reads; one entry per CDR3 protein. The top ten clones hold 25% to 35% of a sample with about 110,000 distinct CDR3 sequences, 35% of them seen once. Sequencing was performed on blood, either unsorted or a sorted T cell fraction (not recorded which). The TCR sequence derives from a human donor who was either an allogeneic HSCT recipient or a stem cell or donor lymphocyte infusion donor (not recorded which). It is not recorded whose cells these are; they may come from a transplant donor.

In DNA, the CDR3 is TGTGCCAGCACCTCACCGGGACTCGTCACGGATACGCAGTATTTT. Translating gives CASTSPGLVTDTQYF. The chain is built from TRBV5-5 and TRBJ2-3; TRBD2 might be the D (6 bases). Trimming left V 6 bases short and J 6 bases short, with 20 bases between. From germline, CDR1 is SGHKS and CDR2 YYEKEE (reference sequence). The CDR3 runs to 15 residues.